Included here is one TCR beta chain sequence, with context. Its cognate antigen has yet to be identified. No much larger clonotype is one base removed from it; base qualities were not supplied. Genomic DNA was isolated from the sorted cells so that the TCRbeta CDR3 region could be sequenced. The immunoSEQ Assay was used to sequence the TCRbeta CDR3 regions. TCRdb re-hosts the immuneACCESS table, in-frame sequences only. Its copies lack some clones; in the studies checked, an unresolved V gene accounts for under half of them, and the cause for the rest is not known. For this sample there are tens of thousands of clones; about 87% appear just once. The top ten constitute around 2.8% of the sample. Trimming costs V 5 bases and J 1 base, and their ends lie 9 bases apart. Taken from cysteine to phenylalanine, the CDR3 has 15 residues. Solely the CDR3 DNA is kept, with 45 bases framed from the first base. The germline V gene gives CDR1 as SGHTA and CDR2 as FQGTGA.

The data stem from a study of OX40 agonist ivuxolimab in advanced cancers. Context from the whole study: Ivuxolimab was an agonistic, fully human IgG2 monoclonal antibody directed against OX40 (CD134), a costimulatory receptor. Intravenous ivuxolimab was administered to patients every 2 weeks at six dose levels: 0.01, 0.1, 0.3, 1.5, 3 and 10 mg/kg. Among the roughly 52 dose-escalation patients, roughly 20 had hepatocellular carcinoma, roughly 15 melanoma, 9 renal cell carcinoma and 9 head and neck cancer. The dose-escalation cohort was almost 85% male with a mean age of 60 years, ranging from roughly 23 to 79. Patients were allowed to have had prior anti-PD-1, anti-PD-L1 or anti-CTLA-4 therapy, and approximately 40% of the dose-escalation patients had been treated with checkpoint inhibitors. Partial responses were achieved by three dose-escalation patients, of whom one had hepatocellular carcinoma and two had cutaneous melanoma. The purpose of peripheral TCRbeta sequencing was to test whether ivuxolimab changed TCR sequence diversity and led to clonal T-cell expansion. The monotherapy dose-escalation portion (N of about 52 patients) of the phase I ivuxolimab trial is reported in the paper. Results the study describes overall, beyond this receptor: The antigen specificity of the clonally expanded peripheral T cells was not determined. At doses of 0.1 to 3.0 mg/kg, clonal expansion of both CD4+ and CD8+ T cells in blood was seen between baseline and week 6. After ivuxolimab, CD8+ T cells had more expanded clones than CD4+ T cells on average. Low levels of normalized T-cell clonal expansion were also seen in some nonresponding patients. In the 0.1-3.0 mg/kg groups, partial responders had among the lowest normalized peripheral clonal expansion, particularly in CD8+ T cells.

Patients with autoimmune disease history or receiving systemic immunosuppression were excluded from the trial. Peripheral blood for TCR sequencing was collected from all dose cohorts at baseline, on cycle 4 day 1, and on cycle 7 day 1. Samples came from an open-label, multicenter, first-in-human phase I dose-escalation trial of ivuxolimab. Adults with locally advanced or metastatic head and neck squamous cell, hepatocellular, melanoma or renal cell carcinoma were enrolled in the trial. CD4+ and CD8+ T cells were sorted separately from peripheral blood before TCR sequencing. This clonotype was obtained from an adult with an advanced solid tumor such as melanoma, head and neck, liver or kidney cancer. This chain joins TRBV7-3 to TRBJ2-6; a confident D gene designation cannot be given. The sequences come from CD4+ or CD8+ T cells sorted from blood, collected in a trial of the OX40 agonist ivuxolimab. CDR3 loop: CASSDQASGANVLTF. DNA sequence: TGTGCCAGCAGCGACCAGGCGTCTGGGGCCAACGTCCTGACTTTC. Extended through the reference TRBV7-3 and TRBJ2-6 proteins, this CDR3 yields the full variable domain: GAGVSQTPSNKVTEKGKYVELRCDPISGHTALYWYRQSLGQGPEFLIYFQGTGAADDSGLPNDRFFAVRPEGSVSTLKIQRTERGDSAVYLCASSDQASGANVLTFGAGSRLTVL.